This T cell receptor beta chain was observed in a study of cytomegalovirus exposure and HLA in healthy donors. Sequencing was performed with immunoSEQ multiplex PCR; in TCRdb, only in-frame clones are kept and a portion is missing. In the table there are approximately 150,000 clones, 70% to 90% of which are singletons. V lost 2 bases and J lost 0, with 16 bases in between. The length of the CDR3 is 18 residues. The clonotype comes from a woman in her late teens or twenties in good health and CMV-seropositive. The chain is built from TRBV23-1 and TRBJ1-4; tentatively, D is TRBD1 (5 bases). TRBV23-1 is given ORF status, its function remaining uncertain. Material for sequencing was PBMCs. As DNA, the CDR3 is TGCGCCAGCAGTCAACAGGGCCCAGTCACCACAACTAATGAAAAACTGTTTTTT. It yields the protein CASSQQGPVTTTNEKLFF.